A selection of T cell receptor beta chains follows, all from one sample in a study of vaccination effects on CD4 cells after COVID-19. The assay was immunoSEQ multiplex PCR, and TCRdb's table has in-frame clones only and misses some. The data contain about 25,000 clones, over 65% of them singletons. These receptors are not linked to any known antigen. Sample: CD4+ T cells from PBMCs cultured without peptide, taken before COVID-19 vaccination. The receptors were gathered from a human donor who received a COVID-19 vaccine. CDR3s leave out the opening cysteine and the closing phenylalanine or tryptophan. A D gene is named only where the DNA matches it firmly.

12	TRBD1	TRBV5-1	TRBJ2-7	ASSLVGTGDEQY
12	-	TRBV10-2	TRBJ1-1	ASSAPGWSTEAF
17	TRBD2	TRBV28	TRBJ2-2	ASSFAGGLAGASTGELF
12	-	TRBV2	TRBJ2-1	ASSAQGADNEQF
15	-	TRBV7-2	TRBJ1-3	ASSLGMAGGPGNTIY
11	TRBD1	TRBV7-9	TRBJ1-1	GGSSETGGVAF
13	-	TRBV5-4	TRBJ1-1	ASSFWPDGNTEAF
10	-	TRBV6-1	TRBJ1-6	ASSEGALPLH
13	TRBD2	TRBV9	TRBJ2-5	ASSVGLADQETQY
12	-	TRBV4-3	TRBJ2-2	ASSQETITGELF